The clone carrying this T cell receptor beta chain was counted a few times. Its target is not known. TCRdb re-called the reads with MiXCR, one entry per CDR3 protein. The repertoire has nearly 450,000 distinct CDR3 sequences, about 33% of them found once; the top ten carry 12% to 15%. This sample was included in a study of T cell repertoires in cytomegalovirus infection. Study results and limitations: Cumulative frequency of public TCR beta families picked out carriers of CMV plus the relevant HLA.

There are 18 residues in the CDR3. CDR1 is LNHDA, CDR2 SQIVND, per germline (reference sequence). Trimming at V came to 5 bases and at J to 9 bases, leaving 18 bases not matched to a gene. J is TRBJ1-6 and V is TRBV19; TRBD1 matches 8 bases. Source material: PBMCs. The clonotype was recovered from a human donor in good health (CMV status not recorded). Some clones in this sample may be carry-over from other donors' samples. This chain's CDR3 is CASSWTGIEGLQTSPLHF. DNA for the CDR3: TGTGCCAGTAGTTGGACAGGGATTGAAGGTCTCCAGACTTCACCCCTCCACTTT.